A single sample is the source of the 12 T cell receptor beta chains below, sequenced in a study of shared clonotypes between healthy human individuals. Sequencing used immunoSEQ multiplex PCR; TCRdb keeps in-frame clones, though not all of them. The profile shows about 1.5 million clones, nearly 99% of them singletons. What was sequenced was naive CD4+ T cells sorted from blood. Subset in this sample: CD45RA+ positively selected. Receptor source: a man aged 30 to 39 in good health.

The chain couples TRBV6-1 to TRBJ2-1; 9 nucleotides line up with TRBD1. Looked up from germline, CDR1 is MNHNS and CDR2 is SASEGT. The CDR3 is made up of 15 amino acids. The V segment lost 6 bases and the J segment 7 bases; nucleotides outside the gene matches: 10. The CDR3 spells CASSDRDRVGNEQFF. The CDR3 region has the DNA TGTGCCAGCAGCGACCGGGACAGGGTAGGGAATGAGCAGTTCTTC.

Only one count was recorded for this clone. The rearrangement joins TRBV27 to TRBJ1-2, with D hard to call. Between the trimmed V and J ends, which lost 7 bases and 4 bases, there was a span of 13 bases. The CDR3 has 13 residues. Germline values: CDR1 MNHEY, CDR2 SMNVEV (reference sequence). The CDR3 nucleotides are TGTGCCAGCACCAATTGGTCAGGCTATGGCTACACCTTC. It codes for CASTNWSGYGYTF.

This rearrangement joins TRBV11-2 to TRBJ2-1, with a possible D match to TRBD1 (6 bases). Between the trimmed V and J ends, which lost 6 bases and 4 bases, there was a span of 22 bases. The CDR3 runs to 17 residues. Germline CDR1 and CDR2: SGHAT and FQNNGV. The chain's CDR3 is CASRTGTRRPSYNEQFF. DNA for the CDR3: TGTGCCAGCAGGACAGGTACCCGTCGGCCCTCGTACAATGAGCAGTTCTTC. Combining the CDR3 with reference TRBV11-2 and TRBJ2-1 gives the whole variable domain EAGVAQSPRYKIIEKRQSVAFWCNPISGHATLYWYQQILGQGPKLLIQFQNNGVVDDSQLPKDRFSAERLKGVDSTLKIQPAKLEDSAVYLCASRTGTRRPSYNEQFFGPGTRLTVL.

The gene calls are TRBV27 and TRBJ2-2, with D uncertain. With 2 bases removed from V and 1 base from J, the gap between germline ends came to 11 bases. Germline CDR1 reads MNHEY; CDR2 reads SMNVEV (reference sequence). The CDR3 has 16 amino acids. The CDR3, as DNA: TGTGCCAGCAGTTTACAAGGGCAGCTGAACACCGGGGAGCTGTTTTTT. Its protein product is CASSLQGQLNTGELFF.

This sequence joins TRBV9 and TRBJ2-3; D is possibly TRBD1 (6 bases). The germline V and J ends were trimmed by 5 bases and 0 bases, with 13 bases remaining between them. The CDR3 is made up of 15 amino acids. Germline CDR1 SGDLS, CDR2 YYNGEE. CDR3 sequence reads: CASSHGQPSTDTQYF. CDR3 in DNA: TGTGCCAGCAGTCACGGACAGCCTAGCACAGATACGCAGTATTTT.

The rearrangement joins TRBV11-2 to TRBJ1-2; D unresolved. Trimming shortened V by 0 bases and J by 5 bases, and 13 bases separated the two germline ends. CDR1 is SGHAT, CDR2 FQNNGV, per germline. The length of the CDR3 is 15 residues. CDR3 in DNA: TGTGCCAGCAGCTTAGATTTTGGGCAGGCATATGGCTACACCTTC. Its protein is CASSLDFGQAYGYTF.

This chain's CDR3 is CASSLPGSLMEGYGYTF. The DNA of the CDR3 is TGTGCCAGCAGCTTACCGGGATCCTTGATGGAGGGATATGGCTACACCTTC. This chain uses TRBV7-9 with TRBJ1-2; D is unresolved. Trimming stripped 2 bases from V and 5 bases from J, with 21 bases between. Germline loops: CDR1 SEHNR, CDR2 FQNEAQ (reference sequence). This CDR3 contains 17 residues.

The rearrangement uses TRBV10-3 and TRBJ2-1; either TRBD1 or TRBD2 may supply D (6 bases each). Germline V gene lookup returns CDR1 ENHRY and CDR2 SYGVKD. The CDR3 sequence is 16 residues long. V was trimmed by 6 bases and J by 0 bases, leaving 15 bases between them. This CDR3 reads CAIRTQQGGSYNEQFF. The CDR3, as DNA: TGTGCCATCAGGACGCAACAGGGAGGCTCCTACAATGAGCAGTTCTTC.

This rearrangement joins TRBV5-1 to TRBJ2-7; tentatively, D is TRBD1 or TRBD2 (5 bases each). Trimming pared 4 bases from V and 6 bases from J, leaving 17 bases between. The CDR3 runs to 14 residues. Per the germline V gene, CDR1 is SGHRS and CDR2 is YFSETQ. The DNA of the CDR3 is TGCGCCAGCAGCCCCCGGGGCGCGGCTGTCGAGCAGTACTTC. Translation: CASSPRGAAVEQYF.

This sequence joins TRBV27 and TRBJ1-1; no reliable D call. The V gene's germline CDR1 is MNHEY and CDR2 SMNVEV (reference sequence). The length of the CDR3 is 13 residues. Trimming took 4 bases from V and 1 from J, leaving 7 bases between them. CDR3 protein: CASSSLSNTEAFF. CDR3 in DNA: TGTGCCAGCAGTTCACTATCGAACACTGAAGCTTTCTTT.

This sequence joins TRBV19 and TRBJ2-5; a possible D gene is TRBD2 (6 bases). Per the germline V gene, CDR1 is LNHDA and CDR2 is SQIVND (reference sequence). Trimming removed 5 bases from V and 1 base from J, with 14 bases in between. This CDR3 has 15 amino acids. The CDR3 loop reads CASSDTGTVQETQYF. The CDR3 coding sequence is TGTGCCAGTAGTGACACCGGGACTGTCCAAGAGACCCAGTACTTC.

The rearrangement links TRBV29-1 to TRBJ1-1; D remains unclear. This CDR3 is built from 13 residues. Germline V gene data show CDR1 as SQVTM and CDR2 as ANQGSEA. V was pared by 1 base and J by 3 bases, with 9 bases between. The CDR3 loop reads CSVEVMRDTEAFF. Written as DNA, the CDR3 is TGCAGCGTTGAAGTTATGCGGGACACTGAAGCTTTCTTT.